This TCR beta chain was obtained from a study of shared clonotypes between healthy human individuals. Findings and limits, study-wide: Non-shared clonotypes had lower generation probabilities than those shared by all four donors. In a few donors, around 5% of naive CD4 clonotypes appeared in common. Read depth was anticipated to influence clonotype sharing among donors.

In the case of this clone: Antigen specificity is unknown.

CD8 cells regarded as naive lacked CD45RO, were positively chosen for CCR7, and omitted terminally differentiated effector memory CD45RA+ cells. Sequencing was performed with immunoSEQ multiplex PCR; in TCRdb, only in-frame clones are kept and a portion is missing. The data hold about 2.2 million clones, with roughly 93% observed a single time. With 4 bases removed from V and 7 bases from J, the gap between germline ends came to 8 bases. This CDR3 has 12 residues. Germline V CDR1 and CDR2: MGHDK, SYGVNS. The sequence derives from a young man in good health. Some clones in this sample may be carry-over from other donors' samples. The sample comprised naive CD8+ T cells from PBMCs. V gene TRBV25-1 combines with J gene TRBJ2-1; D not certain. The CDR3: CASSALNNEQFF. The CDR3 bases are TGTGCCAGCAGTGCTCTGAATAATGAGCAGTTCTTC.